What follows describes a single T cell receptor (beta chain). These data are taken from a study of graft-versus-host responses after intestinal transplantation. Produced via immunoSEQ multiplex PCR; TCRdb's table is partial and in-frame only. The repertoire holds 35,000 to 50,000 clones, approximately 94% seen once, with 1.6% in the top ten. The V and J ends lost 2 bases and 2 bases respectively, with 13 bases between them. The CDR3 has 15 amino acids. Germline assignment: CDR1 MNHNS and CDR2 SASEGT. The chain is built from TRBV6-1 and TRBJ2-7; no definite D call. Here the sequenced sample was PBMCs, taken about 350 days after intestinal transplant. This TCR was recovered from a human patient who received an intestinal transplant, so some T cells may come from the graft donor. The CDR3 DNA is TGTGCCAGCAGTGAAAATCAACTGGCTACCTACGAGCAGTACTTC. This gives the protein CASSENQLATYEQYF.